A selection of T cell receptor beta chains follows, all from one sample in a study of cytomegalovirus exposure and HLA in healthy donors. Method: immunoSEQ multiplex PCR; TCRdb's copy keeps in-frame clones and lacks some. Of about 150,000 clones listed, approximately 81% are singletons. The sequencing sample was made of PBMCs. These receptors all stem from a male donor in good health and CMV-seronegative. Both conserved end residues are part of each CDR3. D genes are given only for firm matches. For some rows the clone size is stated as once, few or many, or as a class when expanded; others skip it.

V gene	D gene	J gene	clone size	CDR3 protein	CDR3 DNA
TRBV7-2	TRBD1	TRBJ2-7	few	CASSIRDSSYEQYF	TGTGCCAGCAGCATCCGGGACAGCTCCTACGAGCAGTACTTC
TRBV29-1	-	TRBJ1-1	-	CSVSDRLNTEAFF	TGCAGCGTTTCGGACAGATTGAACACTGAAGCTTTCTTT
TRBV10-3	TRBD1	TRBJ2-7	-	CAISPPGGDRGAYEQYF	TGTGCCATCAGTCCGCCGGGGGGGGACAGGGGGGCCTACGAGCAGTACTTC
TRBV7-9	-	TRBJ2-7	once	CSSNRGMRDEQYF	TGTTCCAGTAACCGGGGAATGAGGGACGAGCAGTACTTC
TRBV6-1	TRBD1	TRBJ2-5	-	CASGTGSLQETQYF	TGTGCCAGCGGGACAGGGTCCCTCCAAGAGACCCAGTACTTC
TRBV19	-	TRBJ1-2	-	CASSIALTGTPGRSYGYTF	TGTGCCAGTAGTATAGCCCTAACCGGGACTCCTGGACGTTCCTATGGCTACACCTTC
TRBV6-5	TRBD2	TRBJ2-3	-	CASRTRLAGSDTQYF	TGTGCCAGCAGGACCCGACTAGCGGGATCAGATACGCAGTATTTT
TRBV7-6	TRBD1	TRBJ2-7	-	CASSLRDRDHEQYF	TGTGCCAGCAGCTTACGGGACAGGGACCACGAGCAGTACTTC
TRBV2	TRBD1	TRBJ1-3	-	CATRTGLSGNTIYF	TGTGCTACCAGGACAGGGTTGAGTGGAAACACCATATATTTT
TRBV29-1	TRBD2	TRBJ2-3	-	CSVGLAGGDTQYF	TGCAGCGTTGGACTAGCGGGAGGAGATACGCAGTATTTT
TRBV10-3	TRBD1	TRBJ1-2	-	CAISVRTGDGYTF	TGTGCCATCAGTGTGAGGACAGGGGATGGCTACACCTTC
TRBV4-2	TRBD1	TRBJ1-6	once	CASSQIAGQRNSPLHF	TGTGCCAGCAGCCAAATAGCGGGACAGCGTAATTCACCCCTCCACTTT
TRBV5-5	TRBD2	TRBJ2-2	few	CASGGLANTGELFF	TGTGCCAGCGGGGGACTAGCCAACACCGGGGAGCTGTTTTTT
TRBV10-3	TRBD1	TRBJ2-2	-	CAISDRQGRPGELFF	TGTGCCATCAGTGACCGACAGGGGAGGCCCGGGGAGCTGTTTTTT
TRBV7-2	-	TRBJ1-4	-	CASSLAGRVWEKLFF	TGTGCCAGCAGCTTAGCTGGCAGGGTGTGGGAAAAACTGTTTTTT
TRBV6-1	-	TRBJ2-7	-	CASSRAGSYEQYF	TGTGCCAGCAGCCGTGCCGGCTCCTACGAGCAGTACTTC
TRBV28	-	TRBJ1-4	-	CASSNSRLEANEKLFF	TGTGCCAGCAGCAACTCACGATTGGAGGCTAATGAAAAACTGTTTTTT
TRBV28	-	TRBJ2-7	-	CASTLDLAPIYEQYF	TGTGCCAGCACCCTAGACCTAGCACCAATCTACGAGCAGTACTTC
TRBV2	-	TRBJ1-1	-	CASSETPSGGAEAFF	TGTGCCAGCAGTGAAACCCCCTCCGGCGGTGCTGAAGCTTTCTTT
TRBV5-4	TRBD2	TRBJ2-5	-	CASELGNTRAGGRETQYF	TGTGCCAGCGAGCTTGGGAATACGCGAGCGGGGGGGCGAGAGACCCAGTACTTC
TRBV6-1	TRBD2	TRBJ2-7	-	CASSESSGRFHEQYF	TGTGCCAGCAGTGAATCAAGCGGGAGGTTCCACGAGCAGTACTTC
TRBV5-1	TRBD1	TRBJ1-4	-	CASSGTGVREKLFF	TGCGCCAGCAGCGGTACAGGGGTTCGGGAAAAACTGTTTTTT
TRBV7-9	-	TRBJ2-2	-	CASSWSTPVRQRDTGELFF	TGTGCCAGCAGTTGGTCCACCCCCGTGAGACAGCGAGACACCGGGGAGCTGTTTTTT
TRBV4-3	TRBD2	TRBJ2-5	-	CASSLSGGAGETQYF	TGCGCCAGCAGCCTTAGCGGGGGGGCCGGGGAGACCCAGTACTTC
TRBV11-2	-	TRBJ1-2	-	CASSPERWGHHYGYTF	TGTGCCAGCAGCCCAGAAAGGTGGGGGCATCACTATGGCTACACCTTC
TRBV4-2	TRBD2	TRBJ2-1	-	CASSRTSGGVWNEQFF	TGTGCCAGCAGCCGCACTAGCGGGGGGGTGTGGAATGAGCAGTTCTTC
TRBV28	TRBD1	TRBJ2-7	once	CASSFWGTGAYEQYF	TGTGCCAGCAGTTTTTGGGGGACAGGGGCCTACGAGCAGTACTTC
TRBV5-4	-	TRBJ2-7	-	CASSLGSGTLPYEQYF	TGTGCCAGCAGCTTGGGAAGCGGGACACTTCCCTACGAGCAGTACTTC
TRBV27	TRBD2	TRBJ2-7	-	CASSLAGVVYEQYF	TGTGCCAGCAGTTTAGCGGGAGTTGTTTACGAGCAGTACTTC
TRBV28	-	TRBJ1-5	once	CASSSPARQAPTYSNQPQHF	TGTGCCAGCAGTTCCCCCGCACGACAGGCCCCGACGTATAGCAATCAGCCCCAGCATTTT